This T cell receptor beta chain was retrieved from a study of cytomegalovirus exposure and HLA in healthy donors. General study results and limits: The study recorded 150 to 200 TCR beta chains that were cytomegalovirus-associated.

There are 14 residues in the CDR3. V lost 5 bases to trimming and J lost 1 base; unmatched junction nucleotides: 3. Germline assignment: CDR1 SGHTA and CDR2 FQGTGA. Worth noting for this clone: Its matching antigen is unknown.

Researchers ran the PCR with 60 Vbeta and 13 Jbeta primers. Method: immunoSEQ multiplex PCR; TCRdb's copy keeps in-frame clones and lacks some. The table lists about 130,000 clones. The clonotype was recovered from a middle-aged woman in good health and CMV-seropositive. The gene calls are TRBV7-3 and TRBJ1-1; TRBD1 matches at 8 bases. The specimen sequenced was PBMCs. The CDR3 DNA sequence: TGTGCCAGCAGCCAGGGGACAGGGAACACTGAAGCTTTCTTT. This encodes CASSQGTGNTEAFF.